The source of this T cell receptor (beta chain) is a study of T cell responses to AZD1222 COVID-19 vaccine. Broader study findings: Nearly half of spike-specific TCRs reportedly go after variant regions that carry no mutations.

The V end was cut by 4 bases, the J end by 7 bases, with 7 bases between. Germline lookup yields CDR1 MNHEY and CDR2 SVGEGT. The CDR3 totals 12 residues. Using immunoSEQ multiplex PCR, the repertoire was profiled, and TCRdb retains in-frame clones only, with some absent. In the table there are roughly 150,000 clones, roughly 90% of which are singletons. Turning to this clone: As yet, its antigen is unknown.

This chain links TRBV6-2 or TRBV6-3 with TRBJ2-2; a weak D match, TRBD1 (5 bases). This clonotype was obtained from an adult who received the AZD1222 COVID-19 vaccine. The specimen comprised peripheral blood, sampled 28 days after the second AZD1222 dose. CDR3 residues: CASSSGFGELFF. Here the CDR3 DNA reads TGTGCCAGCAGTTCAGGGTTCGGGGAGCTGTTTTTT.